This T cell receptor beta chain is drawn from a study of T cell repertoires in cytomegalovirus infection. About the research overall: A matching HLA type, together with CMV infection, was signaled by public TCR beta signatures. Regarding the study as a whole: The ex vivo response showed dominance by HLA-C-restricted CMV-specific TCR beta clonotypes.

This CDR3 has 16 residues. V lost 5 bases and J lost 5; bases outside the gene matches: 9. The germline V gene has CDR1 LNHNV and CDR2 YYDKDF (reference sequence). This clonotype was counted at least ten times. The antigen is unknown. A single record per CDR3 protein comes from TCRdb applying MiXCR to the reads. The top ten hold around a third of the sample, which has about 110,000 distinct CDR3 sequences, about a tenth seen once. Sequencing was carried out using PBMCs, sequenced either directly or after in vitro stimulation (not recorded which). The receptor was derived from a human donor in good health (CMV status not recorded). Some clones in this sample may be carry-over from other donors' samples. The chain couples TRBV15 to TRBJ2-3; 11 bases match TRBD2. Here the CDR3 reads CATSLRLAGNGDTQYF. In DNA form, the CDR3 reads TGTGCCACCAGCTTACGACTAGCGGGAAACGGAGATACGCAGTATTTT.